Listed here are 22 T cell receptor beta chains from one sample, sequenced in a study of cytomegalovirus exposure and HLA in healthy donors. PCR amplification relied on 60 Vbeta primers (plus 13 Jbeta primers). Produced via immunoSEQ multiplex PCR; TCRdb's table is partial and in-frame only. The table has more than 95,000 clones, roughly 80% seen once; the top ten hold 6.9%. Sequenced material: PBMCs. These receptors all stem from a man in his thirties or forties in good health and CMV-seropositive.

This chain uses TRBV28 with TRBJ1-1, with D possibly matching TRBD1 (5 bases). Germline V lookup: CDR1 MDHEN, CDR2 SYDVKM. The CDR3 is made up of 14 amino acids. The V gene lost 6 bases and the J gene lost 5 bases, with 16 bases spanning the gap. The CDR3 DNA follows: TGTGCCAGCAGGCTGGTTGCAGGGAAGACTGAAGCTTTCTTT. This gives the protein CASRLVAGKTEAFF.

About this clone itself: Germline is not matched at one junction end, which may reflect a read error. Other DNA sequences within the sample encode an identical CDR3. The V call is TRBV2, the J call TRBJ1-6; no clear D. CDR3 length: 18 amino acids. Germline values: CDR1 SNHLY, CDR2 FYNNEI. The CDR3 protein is CASSLMGGISSYNSPLHF. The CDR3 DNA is TGTGCCAGCAGCCTAATGGGAGGGATTAGCTCCTATAATTCCCCCCTCCACTTT.

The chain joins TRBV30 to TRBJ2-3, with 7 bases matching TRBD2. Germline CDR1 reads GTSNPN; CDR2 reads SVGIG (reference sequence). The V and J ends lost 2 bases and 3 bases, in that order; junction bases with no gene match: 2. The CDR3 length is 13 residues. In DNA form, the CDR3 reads TGTGCCTGGAGTCCCGGGGGGACAGATACGCAGTATTTT. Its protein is CAWSPGGTDTQYF. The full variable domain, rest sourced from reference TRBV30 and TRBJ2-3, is SQTIHQWPATLVQPVGSPLSLECTVEGTSNPNLYWYRQAAGRGLQLLFYSVGIGQISSEVPQNLSASRPQDRQFILSSKKLLLSDSGFYLCAWSPGGTDTQYFGPGTRLTVL.

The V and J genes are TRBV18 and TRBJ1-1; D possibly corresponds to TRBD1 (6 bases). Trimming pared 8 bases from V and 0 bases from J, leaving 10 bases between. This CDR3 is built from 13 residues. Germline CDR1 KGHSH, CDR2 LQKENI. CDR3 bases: TGTGCCAGCCTACGACAGGTGAACACTGAAGCTTTCTTT. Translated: CASLRQVNTEAFF.

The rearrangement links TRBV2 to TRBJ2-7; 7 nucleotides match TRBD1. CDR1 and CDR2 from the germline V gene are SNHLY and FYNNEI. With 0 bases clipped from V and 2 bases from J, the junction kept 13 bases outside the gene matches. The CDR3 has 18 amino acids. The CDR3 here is CASSEALQGRGYTYEQYF. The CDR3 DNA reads TGTGCCAGCAGTGAAGCGCTTCAGGGCAGGGGGTACACCTACGAGCAGTACTTC. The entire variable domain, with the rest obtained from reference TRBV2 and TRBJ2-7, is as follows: EPEVTQTPSHQVTQMGQEVILRCVPISNHLYFYWYRQILGQKVEFLVSFYNNEISEKSEIFDDQFSVERPDGSNFTLKIRSTKLEDSAMYFCASSEALQGRGYTYEQYFGPGTRLTVT.

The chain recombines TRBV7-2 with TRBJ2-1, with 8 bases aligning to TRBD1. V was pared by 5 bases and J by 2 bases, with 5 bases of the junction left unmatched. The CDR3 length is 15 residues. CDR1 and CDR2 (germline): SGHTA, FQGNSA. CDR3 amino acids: CASSTWTGTYNEQFF. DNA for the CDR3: TGTGCCAGCAGCACCTGGACAGGGACCTACAATGAGCAGTTCTTC. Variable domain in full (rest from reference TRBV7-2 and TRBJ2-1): GAGVSQSPSNKVTEKGKDVELRCDPISGHTALYWYRQSLGQGLEFLIYFQGNSAPDKSGLPSDRFSAERTGGSVSTLTIQRTQQEDSAVYLCASSTWTGTYNEQFFGPGTRLTVL.

This CDR3 reads CASSLYGLVGETQYF. CDR3 DNA sequence: TGCGCCAGCAGCTTGTACGGACTAGTCGGAGAGACCCAGTACTTC. The chain couples TRBV5-1 to TRBJ2-5, with TRBD2 matching over 7 bases. Trimming at V came to 1 base and at J to 4 bases, leaving 7 bases not matched to a gene. Germline V gene data show CDR1 as SGHRS and CDR2 as YFSETQ. The CDR3 is made up of 15 amino acids.

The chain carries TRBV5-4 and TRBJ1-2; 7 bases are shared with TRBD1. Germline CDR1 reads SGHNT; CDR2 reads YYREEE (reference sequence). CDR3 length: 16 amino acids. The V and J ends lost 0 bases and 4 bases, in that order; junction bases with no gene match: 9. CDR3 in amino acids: CASSLDLGTVGYGYTF. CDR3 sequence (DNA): TGTGCCAGCAGCTTGGATCTAGGGACAGTCGGCTATGGCTACACCTTC.

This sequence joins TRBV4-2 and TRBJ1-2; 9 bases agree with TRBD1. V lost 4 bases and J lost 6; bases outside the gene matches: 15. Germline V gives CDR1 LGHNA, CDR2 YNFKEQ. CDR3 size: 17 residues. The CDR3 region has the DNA TGTGCCAGCAGCCCGAGGGGTCGGGACAGGGTAGAGGATGGCTACACCTTC. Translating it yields CASSPRGRDRVEDGYTF.

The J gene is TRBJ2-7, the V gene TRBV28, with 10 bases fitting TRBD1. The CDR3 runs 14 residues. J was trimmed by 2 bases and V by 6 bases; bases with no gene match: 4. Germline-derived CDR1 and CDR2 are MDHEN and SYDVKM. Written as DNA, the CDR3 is TGTGCCAGCAGGGGACAGGGGTTCCCCTACGAGCAGTACTTC. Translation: CASRGQGFPYEQYF.

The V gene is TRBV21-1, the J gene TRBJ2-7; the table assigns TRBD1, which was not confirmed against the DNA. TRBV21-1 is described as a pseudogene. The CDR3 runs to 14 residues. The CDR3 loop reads CARYSGTVSYEQYF. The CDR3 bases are TGTGCCAGGTACTCCGGGACAGTGTCCTACGAGCAGTACTTC.

CDR3 coding DNA: TGCGCCAGCAGCCTCCGGGACAGGGTTGCGGTAATACAGGGCTACACCTTC. It codes for CASSLRDRVAVIQGYTF. The J gene is TRBJ1-2, the V gene TRBV4-1; TRBD1 aligns across 9 bases. The CDR3 extends over 17 amino acids. V gave up 4 bases and J gave up 8 bases; unmatched junction bases: 17. CDR1 MGHRA and CDR2 YSYEKL come from the germline V gene.

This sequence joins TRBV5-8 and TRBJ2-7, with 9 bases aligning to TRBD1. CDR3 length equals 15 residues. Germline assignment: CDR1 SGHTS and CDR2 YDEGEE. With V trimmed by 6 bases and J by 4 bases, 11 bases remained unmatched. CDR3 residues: CASTLSRDRAYEQYF. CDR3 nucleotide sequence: TGTGCCAGCACCCTCAGCCGGGACAGGGCGTACGAGCAGTACTTC.

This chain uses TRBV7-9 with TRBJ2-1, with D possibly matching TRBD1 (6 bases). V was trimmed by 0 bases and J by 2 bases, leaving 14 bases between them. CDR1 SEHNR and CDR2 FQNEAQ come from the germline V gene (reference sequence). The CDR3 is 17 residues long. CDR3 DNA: TGTGCCAGCAGCTTAGCCCCGATACAGGGTACCTACAATGAGCAGTTCTTC. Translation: CASSLAPIQGTYNEQFF.

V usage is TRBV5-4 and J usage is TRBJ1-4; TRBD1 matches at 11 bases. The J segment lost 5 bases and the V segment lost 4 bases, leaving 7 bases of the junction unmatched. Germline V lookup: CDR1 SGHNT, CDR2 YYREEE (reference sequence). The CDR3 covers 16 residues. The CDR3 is CASSTGQGGKNEKLFF. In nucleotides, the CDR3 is TGTGCCAGCAGCACGGGACAGGGGGGAAAAAATGAAAAACTGTTTTTT.

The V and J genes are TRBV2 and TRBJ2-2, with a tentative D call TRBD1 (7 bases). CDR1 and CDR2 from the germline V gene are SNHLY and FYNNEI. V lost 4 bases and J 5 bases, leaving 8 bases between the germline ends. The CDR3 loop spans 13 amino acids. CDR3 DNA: TGTGCCAGCAGTGCAGGGGGGACCGGGGAGCTGTTTTTT. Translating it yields CASSAGGTGELFF.

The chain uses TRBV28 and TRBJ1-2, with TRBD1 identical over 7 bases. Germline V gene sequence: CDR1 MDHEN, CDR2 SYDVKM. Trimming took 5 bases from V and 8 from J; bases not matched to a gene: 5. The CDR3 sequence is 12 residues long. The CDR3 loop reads CASSILQGGYTF. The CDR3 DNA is TGTGCCAGCAGTATCCTACAGGGGGGCTACACCTTC.

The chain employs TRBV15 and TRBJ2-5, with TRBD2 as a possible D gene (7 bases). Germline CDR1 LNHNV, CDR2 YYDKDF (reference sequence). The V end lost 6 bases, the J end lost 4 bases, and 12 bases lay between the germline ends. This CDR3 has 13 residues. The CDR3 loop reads CATRGGGGETQYF. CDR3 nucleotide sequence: TGTGCCACCAGGGGAGGGGGGGGAGAGACCCAGTACTTC.

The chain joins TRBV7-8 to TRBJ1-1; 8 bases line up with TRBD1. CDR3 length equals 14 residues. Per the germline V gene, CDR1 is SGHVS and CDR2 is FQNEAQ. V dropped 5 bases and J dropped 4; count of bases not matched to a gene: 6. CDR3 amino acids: CASSVQGAGTEAFF. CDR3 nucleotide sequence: TGTGCCAGCAGCGTGCAGGGGGCAGGCACTGAAGCTTTCTTT.

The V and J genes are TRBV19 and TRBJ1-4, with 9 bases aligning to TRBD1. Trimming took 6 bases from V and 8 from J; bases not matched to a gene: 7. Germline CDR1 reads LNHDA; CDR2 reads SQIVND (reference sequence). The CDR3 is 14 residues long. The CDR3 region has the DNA TGTGCCAGTAGCCTACAGGGGGCAGGGGAAAAACTGTTTTTT. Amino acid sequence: CASSLQGAGEKLFF.

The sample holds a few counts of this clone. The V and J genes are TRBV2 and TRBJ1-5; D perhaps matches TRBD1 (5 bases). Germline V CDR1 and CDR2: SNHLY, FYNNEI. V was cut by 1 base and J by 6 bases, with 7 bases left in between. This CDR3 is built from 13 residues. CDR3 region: CASSEEGIQPQHF. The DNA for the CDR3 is TGTGCCAGCAGTGAAGAGGGGATTCAGCCCCAGCATTTT.

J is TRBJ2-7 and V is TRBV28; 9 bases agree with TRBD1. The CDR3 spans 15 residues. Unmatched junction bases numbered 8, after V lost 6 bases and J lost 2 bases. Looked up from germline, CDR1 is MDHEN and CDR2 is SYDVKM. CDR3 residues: CASSPRQGGAYEQYF. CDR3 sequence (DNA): TGTGCCAGCAGCCCCCGACAGGGGGGCGCCTACGAGCAGTACTTC. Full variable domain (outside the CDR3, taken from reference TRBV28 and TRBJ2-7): DVKVTQSSRYLVKRTGEKVFLECVQDMDHENMFWYRQDPGLGLRLIYFSYDVKMKEKGDIPEGYSVSREKKERFSLILESASTNQTSMYLCASSPRQGGAYEQYFGPGTRLTVT.